This entry lists 31 T cell receptor beta chains sequenced from one sample in a study of blood T cells in healthy people across ages. Using a J-beta primer mix together with a sample-barcoded 5' primer, a second PCR was run for about 7 to 12 cycles. TCRdb re-called the 5' RACE reads through MiXCR, storing one row per CDR3 protein. Here the sample spans over 600,000 distinct CDR3 sequences, around 50% being singletons. Sequenced sample: blood. These receptors all come from a man aged 80 or over in good health.

This clonotype was recorded a few times. The genes are TRBV15 and TRBJ2-7; 7 nucleotides line up with TRBD2. The V segment lost 4 bases and the J segment 4 bases; nucleotides outside the gene matches: 4. The CDR3 is 13 amino acids. Germline V gene data show CDR1 as LNHNV and CDR2 as YYDKDF (reference sequence). The DNA of the CDR3 is TGTGCCACCAGCAATCTAGCGGCGTACGAGCAGTACTTC. Amino acid sequence: CATSNLAAYEQYF.

The genes are TRBV24-1 and TRBJ2-1, with D tentatively TRBD2 (6 bases). CDR3 length: 14 residues. Trimming pared 6 bases from V and 5 bases from J, leaving 13 bases between. The germline gives CDR1 KGHDR, CDR2 SFDVKD. CDR3 DNA: TGTGCCACCAGTCCCTGGGACTTAAACAATGAGCAGTTCTTC. This encodes CATSPWDLNNEQFF.

The V and J genes are TRBV7-9 and TRBJ1-5; TRBD1 agrees at 10 bases. The V segment lost 6 bases and the J segment 2 bases; nucleotides outside the gene matches: 10. The CDR3 extends over 17 amino acids. CDR1 is SEHNR and CDR2 is FQNEAQ in the germline V gene (reference sequence). The CDR3, as DNA: TGTGCCAGCAGTTCCGGGACAGGGGTAATAGGCAATCAGCCCCAGCATTTT. Translation gives CASSSGTGVIGNQPQHF.

The chain employs TRBV7-3 and TRBJ1-2, with 7 bases fitting TRBD1. The CDR3 loop spans 16 amino acids. Germline V CDR1 and CDR2: SGHTA, FQGTGA. Trimming took 5 bases from V and 6 from J; bases not matched to a gene: 15. CDR3: CASSPRDSPLADGYTF. The CDR3 bases are TGTGCCAGCAGCCCCAGGGACAGTCCTTTGGCGGATGGCTACACCTTC.

This chain joins TRBV12-3 or TRBV12-4 and TRBJ2-3, with D possibly being TRBD1 (6 bases). The CDR3 spans 15 residues. V was pared by 5 bases and J by 6 bases, with 18 bases between. Here the CDR3 reads CASSPRQEQTDTQYF. The CDR3 region has the DNA TGTGCCAGCAGTCCCCGACAGGAGCAAACGGATACGCAGTATTTT.

In regard to this clonotype: One junction end disagrees with the germline gene, perhaps due to a read error. The chain carries TRBV28 and TRBJ2-5, with D perhaps matching TRBD1 (5 bases). CDR3 length: 15 residues. Germline values: CDR1 MDHEN, CDR2 SYDVKM. This CDR3 reads CAGSLPGFNQETQYF. CDR3 DNA sequence: TGTGCCGGCAGTTTACCAGGGTTCAACCAAGAGACCCAGTACTTC. Drawing the rest from reference TRBV28 and TRBJ2-5, the complete variable domain is DVKVTQSSRYLVKRTGEKVFLECVQDMDHENMFWYRQDPGLGLRLIYFSYDVKMKEKGDIPEGYSVSREKKERFSLILESASTNQTSMYLCAGSLPGFNQETQYFGPGTRLLVL.

The rearrangement links TRBV7-2 to TRBJ2-2; 9 nucleotides agree with TRBD2. The J segment lost 1 base and the V segment lost 2 bases, leaving 5 bases of the junction unmatched. Germline assignment: CDR1 SGHTA and CDR2 FQGNSA. The CDR3 runs to 17 residues. CDR3 nucleotides: TGTGCCAGCAGCTTACCTTTAGCGGGAGTGAACACCGGGGAGCTGTTTTTT. Its protein product is CASSLPLAGVNTGELFF.

The table lists this clonotype with a few counts. The rearrangement joins TRBV12-3 or TRBV12-4 to TRBJ2-5; TRBD2 matches at 11 bases. CDR3 length: 14 residues. Germline trimming cut 7 bases from V and 11 bases from J; bases unmatched to any gene: 12. For the CDR3, the DNA is TGTGCCAGCACCCTTAGCGGGAGGGGGCATGAGCAGTACTTC. It is translated as CASTLSGRGHEQYF.

The count of this clonotype is one. A much larger clone differs from this one at a single base, so this may be a read error. The chain combines TRBV6-6 with TRBJ2-7; the match to TRBD2 covers 7 bases. This CDR3 has 11 amino acids. Germline CDR1 is MNHNY and CDR2 is SVGAGI (reference sequence). The CDR3 sequence is CANSDGGSPYF. The CDR3 region has the DNA TGTGCCAACAGTGATGGCGGGAGCCCGTACTTC.

This clonotype was observed many times. The rearrangement uses TRBV29-1 and TRBJ2-7; 10 bases align to TRBD1. Trimming cost V 4 bases and J 6 bases; bases outside gene matches: 6. This CDR3 is 13 amino acids long. The germline V gene encodes CDR1 SQVTM and CDR2 ANQGSEA. The CDR3 nucleotides read TGCAGCGTTGGAGGGACAGGGGATGGCGAGCAGTACTTC. It codes for CSVGGTGDGEQYF.

The rearrangement joins TRBV12-3 or TRBV12-4 to TRBJ2-4, with 10 nucleotides matching TRBD2. The CDR3 contains 19 residues. The V and J ends lost 3 bases and 0 bases, in that order; junction bases with no gene match: 11. This CDR3 is CASSFIASGGSVAKNIQYF. The CDR3 nucleotides are TGTGCCAGCAGTTTTATTGCTAGCGGGGGCTCAGTAGCCAAAAACATTCAGTACTTC.

This clonotype came up many times. V gene TRBV7-9 combines with J gene TRBJ2-5, with 7 bases identical to TRBD2. Per the germline V gene, CDR1 is SEHNR and CDR2 is FQNEAQ (reference sequence). V shed 5 bases and J 0 bases; nucleotides not matched to a gene: 6. This CDR3 spans 15 amino acids. The CDR3: CASSRSGAYQETQYF. For the CDR3, the DNA is TGTGCCAGCAGCCGAAGCGGGGCCTACCAAGAGACCCAGTACTTC. Full variable domain (rest looked up from reference TRBV7-9 and TRBJ2-5): DTGVSQNPRHKITKRGQNVTFRCDPISEHNRLYWYRQTLGQGPEFLTYFQNEAQLEKSRLLSDRFSAERPKGSFSTLEIQRTEQGDSAMYLCASSRSGAYQETQYFGPGTRLLVL.

This sequence joins TRBV5-1 and TRBJ1-2, with D possibly being TRBD1 (6 bases). From germline, CDR1 is SGHRS and CDR2 YFSETQ. With 4 bases removed from V and 3 bases from J, the gap between germline ends came to 10 bases. The CDR3 consists of 13 residues. CDR3 sequence reads: CASSRDTDYGYTF. The CDR3 DNA follows: TGCGCCAGCAGCAGGGACACGGACTATGGCTACACCTTC.

This chain uses TRBV28 with TRBJ2-3; possible D gene TRBD1, 5 bases. This CDR3 has 12 amino acids. V lost 6 bases and J lost 6, with 10 bases in between. Germline V gives CDR1 MDHEN, CDR2 SYDVKM. The DNA for the CDR3 is TGTGCCAGCAGGAAACCAGGGGATACGCAGTATTTT. Its protein product is CASRKPGDTQYF.

The chain couples TRBV6-6 to TRBJ2-7, with D tentatively TRBD1 or TRBD2 (5 bases each). This CDR3 is built from 15 residues. V lost 5 bases and J lost 0, with 14 bases in between. Germline V gives CDR1 MNHNY, CDR2 SVGAGI (reference sequence). In DNA form, the CDR3 reads TGTGCCAGCAGTGGGACCGGGACGGTCTCCTACGAGCAGTACTTC. It codes for CASSGTGTVSYEQYF.

The J gene is TRBJ2-5, the V gene TRBV28, with no clear D. Deletions cut 3 bases from V and 7 bases from J, with 15 bases between. CDR3 length: 14 residues. Germline CDR1 reads MDHEN; CDR2 reads SYDVKM. Here the CDR3 reads CASSFADLKTTQYF. In DNA, the CDR3 is TGTGCCAGCAGTTTCGCTGACCTTAAGACGACCCAGTACTTC.

As to this clonotype: This may stem from a read error, because a much larger clone lies one nucleotide away. This rearrangement joins TRBV7-7 to TRBJ2-5; possible D gene TRBD2, 6 bases. The CDR3 runs 15 residues. Germline V gene lookup returns CDR1 SSHAT and CDR2 FNYEAQ (reference sequence). Here the CDR3 reads CASSPVRRESSTQYF. The CDR3 DNA sequence: TGTGCTAGCAGCCCCGTCCGGAGGGAGTCGTCGACCCAGTACTTC.

As to this clonotype: This may stem from a read error, because a much larger clone lies one nucleotide away. The chain links TRBV5-1 to TRBJ2-1; possibly TRBD1 for D (7 bases). Germline V gives CDR1 SGHRS, CDR2 YFSETQ. V lost 4 bases to trimming and J lost 6 bases, with 20 bases between them. The CDR3 runs to 16 residues. The CDR3 DNA sequence: TGCGCCAGCAGCCCAGGGGGACGAGCGGGCGGCAATGAGCAGTTCTTC. It translates to CASSPGGRAGGNEQFF.

This clonotype was seen a handful of times. The chain recombines TRBV12-3 or TRBV12-4 with TRBJ2-2; D is possibly TRBD1 (6 bases). CDR3 size: 15 residues. Trimming stripped 7 bases from V and 4 bases from J, with 16 bases between. The CDR3 is CASKPSGTPTGELFF. In DNA, the CDR3 is TGTGCCAGCAAGCCATCCGGGACACCCACCGGGGAGCTGTTTTTT.

This sequence joins TRBV18 and TRBJ2-7; D might be TRBD1 (6 bases). Germline values: CDR1 KGHSH, CDR2 LQKENI. Trimming took 5 bases from V and 2 from J, leaving 13 bases between them. The CDR3 spans 14 residues. The CDR3 DNA sequence: TGTGCCAGCTCAATACAGGGAACCACCTACGAGCAGTACTTC. Translation: CASSIQGTTYEQYF.

This chain uses TRBV30 with TRBJ1-4; 8 nucleotides agree with TRBD1. CDR3 length: 15 amino acids. V trimming: 4 bases; J trimming: 3 bases; junction bases outside the gene matches: 7. Germline-derived CDR1 and CDR2 are GTSNPN and SVGIG (reference sequence). The CDR3 spells CAWMTGVQPNEKLFF. CDR3 DNA: TGTGCCTGGATGACAGGGGTTCAGCCTAATGAAAAACTGTTTTTT.

This clonotype was seen a few times. This chain's CDR3 is CSGQGLAGGGETQYF. Here the CDR3 DNA reads TGCAGTGGGCAAGGACTAGCGGGAGGTGGAGAGACCCAGTACTTC. The chain has TRBV20-1 and TRBJ2-5, with 14 bases identical to TRBD2. The germline V gene encodes CDR1 DFQATT and CDR2 SNEGSKA (reference sequence). The CDR3 covers 15 residues. V trimming: 7 bases; J trimming: 4 bases; junction bases outside the gene matches: 8.

Concerning this clonotype itself: A read error may explain this, as a much larger clone is one base away. The chain recombines TRBV18 with TRBJ2-1, with TRBD1 matching over 11 bases. The J call could be wrong; TRBJ2-7 is a better fit for the DNA end. The CDR3 runs to 18 residues. Germline loops: CDR1 KGHSH, CDR2 LQKENI. The CDR3 reads CASSPRDRGKSDYNEQYF. DNA for the CDR3: TGTGCCAGCTCACCACGGGACAGGGGGAAATCCGACTACAATGAGCAGTACTTC.

This clonotype was recorded many times. The chain couples TRBV5-1 to TRBJ2-3; 10 bases are shared with TRBD1. J was trimmed by 0 bases and V by 0 bases; bases with no gene match: 7. CDR3 length: 18 amino acids. CDR1 and CDR2 from the germline V gene are SGHRS and YFSETQ. CDR3 DNA sequence: TGCGCCAGCAGCTTGGCGACAGGGGGCCTTACTAGCACAGATACGCAGTATTTT. It yields the protein CASSLATGGLTSTDTQYF.

This clonotype was picked up many times. The chain combines TRBV7-2 with TRBJ2-3; 7 positions agree with TRBD2. The germline V gene has CDR1 SGHTA and CDR2 FQGNSA. This CDR3 comprises 15 residues. V shed 1 base, J shed 4 bases, and the junction held 5 bases outside the gene matches. DNA of the CDR3: TGTGCCAGCAGCTTAGTGGGCGGGAGCGCAGATACGCAGTATTTT. Translated: CASSLVGGSADTQYF. Full variable domain (outside the CDR3, taken from reference TRBV7-2 and TRBJ2-3): GAGVSQSPSNKVTEKGKDVELRCDPISGHTALYWYRQSLGQGLEFLIYFQGNSAPDKSGLPSDRFSAERTGGSVSTLTIQRTQQEDSAVYLCASSLVGGSADTQYFGPGTRLTVL.

The chain recombines TRBV28 with TRBJ1-4; D call uncertain. The CDR3 spans 16 residues. Trimming removed 5 bases from V and 4 bases from J, with 17 bases in between. Germline CDR1 is MDHEN and CDR2 is SYDVKM. This CDR3 reads CASSSRPGERNEKLFF. The DNA for the CDR3 is TGTGCCAGCAGTAGTAGGCCGGGAGAACGTAATGAAAAACTGTTTTTT.

About this clonotype itself: Being one base from a much bigger clone, this may be a read error. The gene calls are TRBV20-1 and TRBJ2-7; D not certain. The CDR3 covers 13 residues. Trimming shortened V by 5 bases and J by 3 bases, and 14 bases separated the two germline ends. Looked up from germline, CDR1 is DFQATT and CDR2 is SNEGSKA (reference sequence). CDR3 residues: CSAGVAEIYEQYF. The CDR3 DNA reads as TGCAGTGCTGGAGTTGCGGAGATCTACGAGCAGTACTTC.

Only a few counts were recorded for this clonotype. V usage is TRBV12-3 or TRBV12-4 and J usage is TRBJ2-4; D is uncertain. CDR3 length: 15 residues. Trimming shortened V by 5 bases and J by 0 bases, and 11 bases separated the two germline ends. CDR3 amino acids: CASSHSDGAKNIQYF. The CDR3 DNA follows: TGTGCCAGCAGTCACTCGGATGGAGCCAAAAACATTCAGTACTTC.

This clonotype was picked up a small number of times. Since a much larger clone is just one base distant, this may be a read error. The chain is built from TRBV7-2 and TRBJ2-1; D is perhaps TRBD2 (5 bases). V was cut by 5 bases and J by 6 bases, with 14 bases left in between. CDR1 and CDR2 from the germline V gene are SGHTA and FQGNSA. This CDR3 spans 14 amino acids. In nucleotides, the CDR3 is TGTGCCAGCAGCGTTAGCAGCGAGGGCAATGAGCAGTTCTTC. Translated: CASSVSSEGNEQFF.

This clonotype occurred a few times. The J gene is TRBJ2-1, the V gene TRBV9; TRBD1 agrees at 9 bases. The CDR3 has 15 residues. The junction had 6 bases not matched to a gene; V was cut back by 0 bases and J by 8 bases. Germline V gene lookup returns CDR1 SGDLS and CDR2 YYNGEE. The CDR3 loop is CASSVEGDRVDEQFF. Written as DNA, the CDR3 is TGTGCCAGCAGCGTAGAAGGGGACAGGGTGGATGAGCAGTTCTTC. The entire variable domain, with the rest obtained from reference TRBV9 and TRBJ2-1, is as follows: DSGVTQTPKHLITATGQRVTLRCSPRSGDLSVYWYQQSLDQGLQFLIQYYNGEERAKGNILERFSAQQFPDLHSELNLSSLELGDSALYFCASSVEGDRVDEQFFGPGTRLTVL.

This clonotype was detected a few times. This rearrangement joins TRBV20-1 to TRBJ2-7; 11 bases line up with TRBD2. CDR3 length equals 15 residues. The J segment lost 3 bases and the V segment lost 3 bases, leaving 7 bases of the junction unmatched. The germline V gene has CDR1 DFQATT and CDR2 SNEGSKA (reference sequence). In DNA form, the CDR3 reads TGCAGTGCTAGCCCGATAGCGGGAGGGGACTACGAGCAGTACTTC. As protein: CSASPIAGGDYEQYF.